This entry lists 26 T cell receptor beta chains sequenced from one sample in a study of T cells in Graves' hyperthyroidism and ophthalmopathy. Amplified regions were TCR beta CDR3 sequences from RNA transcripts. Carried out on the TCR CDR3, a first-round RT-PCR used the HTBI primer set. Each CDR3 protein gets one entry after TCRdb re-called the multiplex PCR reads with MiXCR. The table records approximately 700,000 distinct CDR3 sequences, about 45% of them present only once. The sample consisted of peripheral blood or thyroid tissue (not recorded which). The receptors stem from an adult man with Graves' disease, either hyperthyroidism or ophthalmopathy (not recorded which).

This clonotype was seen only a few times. CDR3 coding DNA: TGTGCCAGCTCAGACTGGAGTGAAGCTTTCTTT. This encodes CASSDWSEAFF. The V and J genes are TRBV6-5 and TRBJ1-1; no clear D. The V gene's germline CDR1 is MNHEY and CDR2 SVGAGI. V was pared by 8 bases and J by 7 bases, with 11 bases between. This CDR3 region has 11 residues.

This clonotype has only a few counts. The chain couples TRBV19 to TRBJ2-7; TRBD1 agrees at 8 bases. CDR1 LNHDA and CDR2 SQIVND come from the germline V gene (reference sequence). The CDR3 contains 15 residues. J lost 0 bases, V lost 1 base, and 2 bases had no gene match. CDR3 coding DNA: TGTGCCAGTAGTATAGGGACAGGGTTCTCCTACGAGCAGTACTTC. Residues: CASSIGTGFSYEQYF.

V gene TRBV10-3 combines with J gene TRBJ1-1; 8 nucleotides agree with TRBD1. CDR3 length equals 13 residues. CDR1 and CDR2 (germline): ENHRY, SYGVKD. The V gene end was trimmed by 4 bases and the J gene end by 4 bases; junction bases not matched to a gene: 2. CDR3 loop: CAISGTGTTEAFF. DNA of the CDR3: TGTGCCATCAGTGGGACAGGGACCACTGAAGCTTTCTTT.

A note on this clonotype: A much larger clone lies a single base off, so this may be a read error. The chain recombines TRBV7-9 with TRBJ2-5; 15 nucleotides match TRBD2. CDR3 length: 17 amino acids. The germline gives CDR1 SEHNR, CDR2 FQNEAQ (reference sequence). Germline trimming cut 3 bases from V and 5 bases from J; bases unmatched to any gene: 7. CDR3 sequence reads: CASSLMGLAGGSETQYF. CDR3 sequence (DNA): TGTGCCAGCAGCTTGATGGGACTAGCGGGAGGTTCGGAGACCCAGTACTTC.

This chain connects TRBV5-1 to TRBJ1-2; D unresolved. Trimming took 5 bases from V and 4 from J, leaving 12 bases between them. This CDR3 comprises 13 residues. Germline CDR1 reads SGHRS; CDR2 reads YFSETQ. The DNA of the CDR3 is TGCGCCAGCAGTTTCTCGGGAACCTATGGCTACACCTTC. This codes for CASSFSGTYGYTF.

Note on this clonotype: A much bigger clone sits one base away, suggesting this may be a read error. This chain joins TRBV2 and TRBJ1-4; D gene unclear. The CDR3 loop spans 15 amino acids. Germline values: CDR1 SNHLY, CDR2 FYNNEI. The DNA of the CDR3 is TGTGCCGGCAGTGAAGAGAGGGTGGGGAATGAAAAACTGTTTTTT. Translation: CAGSEERVGNEKLFF. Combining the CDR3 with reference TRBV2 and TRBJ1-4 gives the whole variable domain EPEVTQTPSHQVTQMGQEVILRCVPISNHLYFYWYRQILGQKVEFLVSFYNNEISEKSEIFDDQFSVERPDGSNFTLKIRSTKLEDSAMYFCAGSEERVGNEKLFFGSGTQLSVL.

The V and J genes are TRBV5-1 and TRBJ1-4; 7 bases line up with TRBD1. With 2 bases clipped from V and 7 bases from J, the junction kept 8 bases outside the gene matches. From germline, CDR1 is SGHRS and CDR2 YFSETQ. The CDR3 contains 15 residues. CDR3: CASSFGPGGSEKLFF. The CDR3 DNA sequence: TGCGCCAGCAGCTTTGGCCCAGGGGGGAGTGAAAAACTGTTTTTT.

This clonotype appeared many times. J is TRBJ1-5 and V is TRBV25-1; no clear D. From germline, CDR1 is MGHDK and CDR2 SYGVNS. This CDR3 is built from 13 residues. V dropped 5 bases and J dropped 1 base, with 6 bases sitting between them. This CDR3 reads CASSRQSNQPQHF. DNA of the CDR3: TGTGCCAGCAGTCGGCAGAGCAATCAGCCCCAGCATTTT.

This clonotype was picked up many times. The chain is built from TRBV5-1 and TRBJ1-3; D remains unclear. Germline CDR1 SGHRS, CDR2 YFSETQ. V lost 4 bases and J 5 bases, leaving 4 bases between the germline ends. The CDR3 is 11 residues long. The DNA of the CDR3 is TGCGCCAGCAGCGAGCGAAACACCATATATTTT. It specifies CASSERNTIYF.

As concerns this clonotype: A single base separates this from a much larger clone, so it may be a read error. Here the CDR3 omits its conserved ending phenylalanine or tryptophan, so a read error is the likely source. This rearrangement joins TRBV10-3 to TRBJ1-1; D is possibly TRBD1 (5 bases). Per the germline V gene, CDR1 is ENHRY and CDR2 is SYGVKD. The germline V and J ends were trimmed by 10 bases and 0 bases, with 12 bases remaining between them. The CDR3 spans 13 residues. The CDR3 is CATLGDMNTEAFL. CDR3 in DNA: TGTGCCACCTTGGGGGATATGAACACTGAAGCTTTCCTT.

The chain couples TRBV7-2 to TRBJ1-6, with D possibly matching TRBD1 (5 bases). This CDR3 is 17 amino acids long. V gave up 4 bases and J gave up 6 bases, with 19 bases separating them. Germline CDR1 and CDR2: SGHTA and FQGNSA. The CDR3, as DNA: TGTGCCAGCAGCTCCGACTCCGGGCCTGGGGCTAATTCACCCCTCCACTTT. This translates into CASSSDSGPGANSPLHF.

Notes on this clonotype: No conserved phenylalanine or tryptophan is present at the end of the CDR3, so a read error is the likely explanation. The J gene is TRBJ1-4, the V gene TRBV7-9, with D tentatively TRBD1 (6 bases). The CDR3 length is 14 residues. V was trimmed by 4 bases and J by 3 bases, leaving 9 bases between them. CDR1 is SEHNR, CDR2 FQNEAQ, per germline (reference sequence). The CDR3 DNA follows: TGTGCCAGCAGCTGGGGGCCAGCTAATGAAAAACTGTTTTAT. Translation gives CASSWGPANEKLFY.

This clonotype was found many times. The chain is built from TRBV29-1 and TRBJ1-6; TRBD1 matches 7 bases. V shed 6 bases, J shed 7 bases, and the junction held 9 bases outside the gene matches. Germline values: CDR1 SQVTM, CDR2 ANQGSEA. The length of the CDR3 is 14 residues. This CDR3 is CSVRGQILNSPLHF. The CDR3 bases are TGCAGCGTCCGGGGACAGATACTCAATTCACCCCTCCACTTT.

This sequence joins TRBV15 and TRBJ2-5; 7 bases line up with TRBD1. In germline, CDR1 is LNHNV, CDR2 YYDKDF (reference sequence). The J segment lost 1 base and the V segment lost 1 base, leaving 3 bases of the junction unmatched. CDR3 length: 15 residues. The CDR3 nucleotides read TGTGCCACCAGCAGAGGCAGGACAGGCCAAGAGACCCAGTACTTC. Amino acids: CATSRGRTGQETQYF.

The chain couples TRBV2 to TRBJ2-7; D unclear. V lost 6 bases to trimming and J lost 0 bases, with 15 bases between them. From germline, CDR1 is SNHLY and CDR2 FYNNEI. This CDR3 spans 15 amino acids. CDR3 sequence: CASSLRLSFSYEQYF. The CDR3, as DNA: TGTGCCAGCAGCCTCCGGCTCAGCTTCTCCTACGAGCAGTACTTC.

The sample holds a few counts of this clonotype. The CDR3 protein is CASSLDRLAGGQTQYF. In DNA, the CDR3 is TGTGCCAGCAGCTTAGATCGACTAGCGGGGGGTCAGACCCAGTACTTC. The V call is TRBV11-2, the J call TRBJ2-5, with TRBD2 identical over 13 bases. J gave up 6 bases and V 0 bases, and 4 bases lay outside the gene matches. The CDR3 loop spans 16 amino acids. CDR1 SGHAT and CDR2 FQNNGV come from the germline V gene. Full variable domain (missing parts from reference TRBV11-2 and TRBJ2-5): EAGVAQSPRYKIIEKRQSVAFWCNPISGHATLYWYQQILGQGPKLLIQFQNNGVVDDSQLPKDRFSAERLKGVDSTLKIQPAKLEDSAVYLCASSLDRLAGGQTQYFGPGTRLLVL.

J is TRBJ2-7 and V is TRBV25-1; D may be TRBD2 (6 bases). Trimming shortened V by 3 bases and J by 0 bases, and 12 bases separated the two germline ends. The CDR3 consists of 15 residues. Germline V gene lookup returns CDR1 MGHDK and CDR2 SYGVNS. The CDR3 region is CASSDDGGISYEQYF. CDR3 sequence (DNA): TGTGCCAGCAGTGATGACGGAGGGATCTCCTACGAGCAGTACTTC.

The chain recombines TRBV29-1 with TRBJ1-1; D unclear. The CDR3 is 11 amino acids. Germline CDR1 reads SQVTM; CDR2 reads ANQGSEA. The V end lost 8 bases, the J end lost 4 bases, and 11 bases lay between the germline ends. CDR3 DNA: TGCAGCTTGGCCGGGTTCACTGAAGCTTTCTTT. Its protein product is CSLAGFTEAFF.

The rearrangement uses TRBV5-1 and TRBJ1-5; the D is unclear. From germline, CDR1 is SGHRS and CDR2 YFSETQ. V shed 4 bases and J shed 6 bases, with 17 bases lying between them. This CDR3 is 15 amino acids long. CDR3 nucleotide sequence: TGCGCCAGCAGCCAAGACCCCCCGGGGTCTCAGCCCCAGCATTTT. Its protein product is CASSQDPPGSQPQHF.

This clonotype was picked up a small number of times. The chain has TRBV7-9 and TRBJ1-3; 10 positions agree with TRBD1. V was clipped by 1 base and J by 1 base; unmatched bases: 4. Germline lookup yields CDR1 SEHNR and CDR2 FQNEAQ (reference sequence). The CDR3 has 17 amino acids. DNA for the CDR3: TGTGCCAGCAGCTTAGAGGGACAGGGGATATCTGGAAACACCATATATTTT. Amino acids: CASSLEGQGISGNTIYF. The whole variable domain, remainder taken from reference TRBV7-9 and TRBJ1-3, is DTGVSQNPRHKITKRGQNVTFRCDPISEHNRLYWYRQTLGQGPEFLTYFQNEAQLEKSRLLSDRFSAERPKGSFSTLEIQRTEQGDSAMYLCASSLEGQGISGNTIYFGEGSWLTVV.

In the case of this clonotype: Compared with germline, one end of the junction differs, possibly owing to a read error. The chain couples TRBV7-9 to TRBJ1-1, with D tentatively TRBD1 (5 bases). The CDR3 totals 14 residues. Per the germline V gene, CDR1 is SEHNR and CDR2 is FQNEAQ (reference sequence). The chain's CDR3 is CAGSLEQANTEAFF. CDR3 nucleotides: TGTGCCGGCAGCTTAGAACAGGCCAACACTGAAGCTTTCTTT.

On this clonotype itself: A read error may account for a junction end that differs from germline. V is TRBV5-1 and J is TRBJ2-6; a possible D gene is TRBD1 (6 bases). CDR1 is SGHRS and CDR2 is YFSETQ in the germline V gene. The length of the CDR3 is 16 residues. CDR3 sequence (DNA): TGCGCCAGCAGCTTCACAGGGTCCTCTGGGGCCAACGTCCCGACTTTC. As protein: CASSFTGSSGANVPTF.

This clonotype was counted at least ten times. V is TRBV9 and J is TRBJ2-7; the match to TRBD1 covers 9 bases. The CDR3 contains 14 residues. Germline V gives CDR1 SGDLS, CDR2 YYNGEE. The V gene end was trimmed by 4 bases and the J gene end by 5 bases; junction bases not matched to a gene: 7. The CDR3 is CASSTGGATHEQYF. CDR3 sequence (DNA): TGTGCCAGCAGCACAGGGGGCGCTACCCACGAGCAGTACTTC.

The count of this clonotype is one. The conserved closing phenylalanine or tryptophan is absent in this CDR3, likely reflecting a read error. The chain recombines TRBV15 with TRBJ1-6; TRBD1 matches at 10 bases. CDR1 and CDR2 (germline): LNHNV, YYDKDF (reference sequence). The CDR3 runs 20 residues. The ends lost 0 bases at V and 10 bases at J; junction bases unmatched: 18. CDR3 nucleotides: TGTGCCACCAGCAGAGATAAGTCCCGACAGGGGGCAGATTGGAAATCACCCCTCCACCTT. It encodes CATSRDKSRQGADWKSPLHL.

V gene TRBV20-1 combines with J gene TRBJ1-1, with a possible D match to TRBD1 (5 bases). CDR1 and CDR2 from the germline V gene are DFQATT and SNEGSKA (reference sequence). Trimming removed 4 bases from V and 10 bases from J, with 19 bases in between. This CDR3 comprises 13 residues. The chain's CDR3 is CSATPDGAPGAFF. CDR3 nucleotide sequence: TGCAGTGCTACACCGGATGGGGCGCCGGGAGCTTTCTTT.

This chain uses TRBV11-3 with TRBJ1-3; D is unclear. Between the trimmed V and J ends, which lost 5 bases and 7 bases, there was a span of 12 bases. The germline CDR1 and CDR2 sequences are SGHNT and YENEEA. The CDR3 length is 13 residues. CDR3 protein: CASSTTRSNTIYF. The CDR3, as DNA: TGTGCCAGCAGCACTACAAGGAGTAACACCATATATTTT.